This record covers a single T cell receptor beta chain. Its antigen is still unknown. V dropped 0 bases and J dropped 8 bases, with 14 bases sitting between them. The CDR3 loop spans 15 amino acids. Germline V gene data show CDR1 as SGHRS and CDR2 as YFSETQ. This specimen belongs to a study of radiotherapy plus CTLA-4 blockade in lung cancer. Study results and caveats: Researchers report tumor-derived TCR clones expanding in blood after radiotherapy plus ipilimumab.

Sequencing used immunoSEQ multiplex PCR; TCRdb keeps in-frame clones, though not all of them. The sample gives about 28,000 clones, 70% to 80% of which show up once; approximately 8.3% is in the top ten. The rearrangement joins TRBV5-1 to TRBJ1-4; D perhaps matches TRBD1 (6 bases). The clonotype was recovered from a human donor with non-small cell lung cancer who had stable disease on radiotherapy plus ipilimumab. The specimen was peripheral blood, collected from a patient treated with radiotherapy plus ipilimumab. DNA of the CDR3: TGCGCCAGCAGCTTGGAGGGACAACCCCTAGAAAAACTGTTTTTT. Its translation: CASSLEGQPLEKLFF.